These 17 T cell receptor beta chains came from one sample sequenced in a study of metastatic and nonmetastatic thyroid tumors (TCRdb year 2020). No treatment had been received by any patient before thyroid surgery. The library came from PCR. The sequencing machine was an Illumina HiSeq 4000. The raw public data were reprocessed by TCRdb itself: fastp quality trimming at Q25, MiXCR clonotype calling, in-frame beta chains only. The sample includes roughly 25,000 clones, with 20% to 25% observed a single time. Together, the top ten hold about 30% of the sample. Sequenced sample: blood. These receptors all stem from a male donor with papillary thyroid cancer or a benign thyroid nodule (not recorded which). Some clones in this sample may be carry-over from other donors' samples.

This clone showed up many times. Other DNA sequences in the same sample also yield this CDR3. The chain employs TRBV4-1 and TRBJ2-6; D is unclear. This CDR3 is built from 15 residues. V gave up 7 bases and J gave up 4 bases, with 14 bases separating them. Germline lookup yields CDR1 MGHRA and CDR2 YSYEKL. CDR3 in amino acids: CASKKEGLGANVLTF. The CDR3 coding sequence is TGCGCCAGCAAAAAAGAAGGGCTCGGGGCCAACGTCCTGACTTTC.

This clone was found a few times. The rearrangement joins TRBV15 to TRBJ2-3; 7 bases are shared with TRBD1. Unmatched junction bases numbered 9, after V lost 5 bases and J lost 7 bases. Germline V gives CDR1 LNHNV, CDR2 YYDKDF (reference sequence). There are 14 residues in the CDR3. Here the CDR3 DNA reads TGTGCCACCAGCGAGAGGGACAGCACGTATACGCAGTATTTT. This codes for CATSERDSTYTQYF.

The chain employs TRBV5-1 and TRBJ1-6; D call uncertain. The CDR3 is 14 residues long. CDR1 is SGHRS, CDR2 YFSETQ, per germline. V was cut by 3 bases and J by 8 bases, with 12 bases left in between. CDR3 region: CASSSVIYYSPLHF. DNA for the CDR3: TGCGCCAGCAGCTCCGTGATTTATTATTCACCCCTCCACTTT.

V usage is TRBV4-1 and J usage is TRBJ1-1; TRBD1 is a possible D gene (5 bases). The germline gives CDR1 MGHRA, CDR2 YSYEKL. Trimming removed 4 bases from V and 3 bases from J, with 15 bases in between. CDR3 length: 15 amino acids. The CDR3 is CASSPRSGRDTEAFF. The CDR3 coding sequence is TGCGCCAGCAGCCCGAGGTCAGGGCGGGACACTGAAGCTTTCTTT.

The sample holds many counts of this clone. Being one base from a much bigger clone, this may be a read error. V is TRBV6-4 and J is TRBJ2-3; no clear D gene. The CDR3 sequence is 13 residues long. From germline, CDR1 is MRHNA and CDR2 SNTAGT. The CDR3 region has the DNA TGTGCCTGCAGTGACTCCAGCACAGATACGCAGTATTTT. Protein product: CACSDSSTDTQYF.

This clone was found many times. This chain connects TRBV7-6 to TRBJ2-1; TRBD2 might be the D (5 bases). The length of the CDR3 is 15 residues. Trimming cost V 2 bases and J 9 bases, with 17 bases left between them. The germline CDR1 and CDR2 sequences are SGHVS and FNYEAQ. The CDR3 here is CASSLWRVAAGEQFF. The CDR3 nucleotides read TGTGCCAGCAGCTTATGGCGGGTCGCTGCCGGTGAGCAGTTCTTC.

This clone was detected ten times or more. The chain employs TRBV20-1 and TRBJ1-3; 7 bases are shared with TRBD1. Per the germline V gene, CDR1 is DFQATT and CDR2 is SNEGSKA (reference sequence). With 3 bases clipped from V and 4 bases from J, the junction kept 3 bases outside the gene matches. This CDR3 has 13 residues. The DNA for the CDR3 is TGCAGTGCTAGGGTACAGGGGGGAAACACCATATATTTT. This codes for CSARVQGGNTIYF.

This clone was found many times. The V call is TRBV2, the J call TRBJ1-4; D is ambiguous. Trimming cost V 10 bases and J 0 bases, with 9 bases left between them. The germline V gene has CDR1 SNHLY and CDR2 FYNNEI. The CDR3 extends over 13 amino acids. Written as DNA, the CDR3 is TGTGCCACCTCGAGATCAACTAATGAAAAACTGTTTTTT. Protein sequence: CATSRSTNEKLFF. Supplemented by reference TRBV2 and TRBJ1-4, the full variable domain reads EPEVTQTPSHQVTQMGQEVILRCVPISNHLYFYWYRQILGQKVEFLVSFYNNEISEKSEIFDDQFSVERPDGSNFTLKIRSTKLEDSAMYFCATSRSTNEKLFFGSGTQLSVL.

By share, this clone ranks as medium-sized (0.01 to 0.1%). J is TRBJ1-2 and V is TRBV7-8; maybe TRBD1 (5 bases). The germline CDR1 and CDR2 sequences are SGHVS and FQNEAQ. Trimming shortened V by 5 bases and J by 0 bases, and 19 bases separated the two germline ends. CDR3 length equals 17 residues. The CDR3 DNA sequence: TGTGCCAGCAGCCTCGTGCTCAGGGAAACAGCTAACTATGGCTACACCTTC. This translates into CASSLVLRETANYGYTF. Complete variable domain (other parts from reference TRBV7-8 and TRBJ1-2): GAGVSQSPRYKVAKRGQDVALRCDPISGHVSLFWYQQALGQGPEFLTYFQNEAQLDKSGLPSDRFFAERPEGSVSTLKIQRTQQEDSAVYLCASSLVLRETANYGYTFGSGTRLTVV.

By share, this clone counts as medium-sized. The chain uses TRBV11-2 and TRBJ2-7; D may match TRBD1 or TRBD2 (6 bases each). The CDR3 is made up of 16 amino acids. Germline V lookup: CDR1 SGHAT, CDR2 FQNNGV. Trimming pared 5 bases from V and 6 bases from J, leaving 23 bases between. Written as DNA, the CDR3 is TGTGCCAGCAGCCTCCTAGAGGGGGGCTTAGTAAGCGAGCAGTACTTC. Its protein product is CASSLLEGGLVSEQYF.

This clone was seen at least ten times. The chain recombines TRBV5-6 with TRBJ1-6; D is uncertain. Trimming left V 0 bases short and J 14 bases short, with 15 bases between. Per germline, CDR1 SGHDT and CDR2 YYEEEE. The CDR3 length is 14 residues. The CDR3 protein is CASSLAGPGATLHF. CDR3 nucleotide sequence: TGTGCCAGCAGCTTGGCAGGACCCGGTGCGACCCTCCACTTT.

This clone was detected many times. The V call is TRBV9, the J call TRBJ2-5, with TRBD1 matching over 7 bases. Germline loops: CDR1 SGDLS, CDR2 YYNGEE. With 4 bases clipped from V and 1 base from J, the junction kept 7 bases outside the gene matches. The CDR3 runs to 15 residues. CDR3 coding DNA: TGTGCCAGCAGCAAAAGGACAGGTACCCAAGAGACCCAGTACTTC. Translation: CASSKRTGTQETQYF.

This clone was recorded many times. The rearrangement uses TRBV9 and TRBJ2-7; TRBD2 agrees at 8 bases. The CDR3 has 12 amino acids. The junction had 3 bases not matched to a gene; V was cut back by 4 bases and J by 6 bases. Germline-derived CDR1 and CDR2 are SGDLS and YYNGEE. CDR3 bases: TGTGCCAGCAGCCCGGGAGGGGGCGAGCAGTACTTC. It translates to CASSPGGGEQYF. Drawing the rest from reference TRBV9 and TRBJ2-7, the complete variable domain is DSGVTQTPKHLITATGQRVTLRCSPRSGDLSVYWYQQSLDQGLQFLIQYYNGEERAKGNILERFSAQQFPDLHSELNLSSLELGDSALYFCASSPGGGEQYFGPGTRLTVT.

In its sample, this clone was seen many times. This chain connects TRBV28 to TRBJ2-7; 12 bases line up with TRBD2. This CDR3 has 17 residues. V shed 4 bases and J 7 bases; nucleotides not matched to a gene: 14. Looked up from germline, CDR1 is MDHEN and CDR2 is SYDVKM. The CDR3 DNA reads TGTGCCAGCAGTTCCGGACTAGCGGGGTTACTCGTTTGGGAGCAGTACTTC. It codes for CASSSGLAGLLVWEQYF.

In its sample, this clone was seen many times. V and J are TRBV19 and TRBJ1-1; no clear D gene. The CDR3 consists of 16 residues. CDR1 is LNHDA and CDR2 is SQIVND in the germline V gene (reference sequence). V shed 3 bases and J shed 4 bases, with 18 bases lying between them. Here the CDR3 DNA reads TGTGCCAGTAGTATTTCTGGCACCTTTATAGGCACTGAAGCTTTCTTT. Amino acids: CASSISGTFIGTEAFF.

This clone was counted at least ten times. CDR3 bases: TGTGCCAGCTCGACCACTAGCGGGGGGCCGGGAGATACGCAGTATTTT. Translation gives CASSTTSGGPGDTQYF. The chain couples TRBV18 to TRBJ2-3; the match to TRBD2 covers 12 bases. V lost 6 bases, J lost 5 bases, and 9 bases stayed unmatched. Per the germline V gene, CDR1 is KGHSH and CDR2 is LQKENI. The CDR3 has 16 amino acids.

The table lists this clone with many counts. The chain combines TRBV11-2 with TRBJ2-1; a weak D match, TRBD1 (6 bases). Germline V gene sequence: CDR1 SGHAT, CDR2 FQNNGV. The CDR3 runs to 16 residues. The germline V and J ends were trimmed by 3 bases and 3 bases, with 15 bases remaining between them. The CDR3 reads CASSFIWGRDYNEQFF. CDR3 DNA: TGTGCCAGCAGCTTTATTTGGGGGCGCGACTACAATGAGCAGTTCTTC.